This entry lists 27 T cell receptor beta chains sequenced from one sample in a study of vaccination and CD4 T cells after COVID-19. Antigen specificity for these receptors is unknown. Treatment defined: approximately nine-day PBMC culture with coronavirus spike peptide pools or control peptides (ViraFEST assay). Cultured CD4+ T-cell DNA underwent Oncomine TCR Beta short-read sequencing. Each CDR3 protein gets one entry after TCRdb re-called the PCR reads with MiXCR. The sample contains a few thousand distinct CDR3 sequences, less than 40% of which appear only once. The sample comprised CD4+ T cells from blood, cultured in vitro. Receptor source: a human donor who had recovered from COVID-19.

The rearrangement uses TRBV6-5 and TRBJ1-4, with unresolved D. This CDR3 is built from 14 residues. V lost 2 bases and J lost 4, with 8 bases in between. Per the germline V gene, CDR1 is MNHEY and CDR2 is SVGAGI. CDR3 bases: TGTGCCAGCAGTTACCAACCGAGTAATGAAAAACTGTTTTTT. Translation: CASSYQPSNEKLFF.

J is TRBJ2-5 and V is TRBV19; the match to TRBD2 covers 11 bases. CDR1 is LNHDA, CDR2 SQIVND, per germline (reference sequence). V was pared by 0 bases and J by 7 bases, with 7 bases of the junction left unmatched. CDR3 length: 16 residues. For the CDR3, the DNA is TGTGCCAGTAGTATAGAACTAGCGGGGGCCGTCGGGACCCAGTACTTC. Encoded protein: CASSIELAGAVGTQYF.

This clonotype was seen a handful of times. This chain joins TRBV7-8 and TRBJ1-2, with D unresolved. With 6 bases removed from V and 6 bases from J, the gap between germline ends came to 23 bases. Per the germline V gene, CDR1 is SGHVS and CDR2 is FQNEAQ. The CDR3 runs 16 residues. Here the CDR3 reads CASSPKHVVERDGYTF. The DNA for the CDR3 is TGTGCCAGCAGTCCAAAACATGTCGTCGAGCGCGATGGCTACACCTTC.

This clonotype is categorized as medium-sized. This sequence joins TRBV2 and TRBJ1-6; TRBD1 matches at 8 bases. Trimming removed 8 bases from V and 8 bases from J; junction bases left unmatched: 5. Germline loops: CDR1 SNHLY, CDR2 FYNNEI. The CDR3 extends over 13 amino acids. The CDR3 is CASGDRMHSPLHF. CDR3 nucleotides: TGTGCCAGCGGGGACAGGATGCATTCACCCCTCCACTTT. Filled out from reference TRBV2 and TRBJ1-6, the complete variable domain reads EPEVTQTPSHQVTQMGQEVILRCVPISNHLYFYWYRQILGQKVEFLVSFYNNEISEKSEIFDDQFSVERPDGSNFTLKIRSTKLEDSAMYFCASGDRMHSPLHFGNGTRLTVT.

The chain is built from TRBV29-1 and TRBJ1-2; TRBD1 might be the D (5 bases). The CDR3 contains 16 residues. The V end lost 2 bases, the J end lost 3 bases, and 19 bases lay between the germline ends. Germline CDR1 SQVTM, CDR2 ANQGSEA. For the CDR3, the DNA is TGCAGCGTTGAAAGTGGGGCAGCCTCCCTGGACTATGGCTACACCTTC. Translated: CSVESGAASLDYGYTF. Full variable domain (missing parts from reference TRBV29-1 and TRBJ1-2): SAVISQKPSRDICQRGTSLTIQCQVDSQVTMMFWYRQQPGQSLTLIATANQGSEATYESGFVIDKFPISRPNLTFSTLTVSNMSPEDSSIYLCSVESGAASLDYGYTFGSGTRLTVV.

Sample share makes this clonotype medium-sized (0.01 to 0.1%). The chain recombines TRBV30 with TRBJ1-2; D gene unclear. This CDR3 comprises 10 residues. The germline gives CDR1 GTSNPN, CDR2 SVGIG (reference sequence). The V end was cut by 4 bases, the J end by 4 bases, with 4 bases between. The CDR3 is CAWTVYGYTF. For the CDR3, the DNA is TGTGCCTGGACAGTCTATGGCTACACCTTC. The whole variable domain, remainder taken from reference TRBV30 and TRBJ1-2, is SQTIHQWPATLVQPVGSPLSLECTVEGTSNPNLYWYRQAAGRGLQLLFYSVGIGQISSEVPQNLSASRPQDRQFILSSKKLLLSDSGFYLCAWTVYGYTFGSGTRLTVV.

A remark on this clonotype: With a much larger clone just one base away, this may be a read error. The rearrangement joins TRBV20-1 to TRBJ1-5; D not resolved. V gave up 4 bases and J gave up 0 bases, with 13 bases separating them. Germline assignment: CDR1 DFQATT and CDR2 SNEGSKA (reference sequence). This CDR3 is built from 15 residues. In nucleotides, the CDR3 is TGCAGTGCTACCGACGGCCCTTATAGCAATCAGCCCCAGCATTTT. Protein product: CSATDGPYSNQPQHF.

Only a few counts were recorded for this clonotype. The rearrangement joins TRBV11-2 to TRBJ1-3; D remains ambiguous. CDR1 SGHAT and CDR2 FQNNGV come from the germline V gene. The ends were cut back, 1 base at V and 8 bases at J, with 3 bases in the middle. There are 11 residues in the CDR3. CDR3 residues: CASSLVDTIYF. The CDR3 DNA sequence: TGTGCCAGCAGCTTAGTGGACACCATATATTTT.

The chain links TRBV19 to TRBJ2-2; no clear D gene. The CDR3 runs 15 residues. V lost 4 bases, J lost 0 bases, and 9 bases lay in between. Germline V gene lookup returns CDR1 LNHDA and CDR2 SQIVND (reference sequence). The CDR3 sequence: CASSNAATNTGELFF. The CDR3, as DNA: TGTGCCAGTAGTAATGCGGCCACGAACACCGGGGAGCTGTTTTTT.

This clonotype is medium-sized within its sample. This rearrangement joins TRBV19 to TRBJ2-7, with D possibly being TRBD2 (5 bases). This CDR3 contains 15 residues. From germline, CDR1 is LNHDA and CDR2 SQIVND (reference sequence). The V end lost 4 bases, the J end lost 5 bases, and 18 bases lay between the germline ends. The DNA for the CDR3 is TGTGCCAGTAGTAGGGTCGGGTTGGTCGGGGACGAGCAGTACTTC. It is translated as CASSRVGLVGDEQYF.

The chain has TRBV5-1 and TRBJ2-7; D not certain. Per the germline V gene, CDR1 is SGHRS and CDR2 is YFSETQ. The CDR3 is 15 residues long. The germline V and J ends were trimmed by 1 base and 3 bases, with 14 bases remaining between them. Written as DNA, the CDR3 is TGCGCCAGCAGCTTGAGTCCTGGGTCAAGCTACGAGCAGTACTTC. It yields the protein CASSLSPGSSYEQYF.

This clonotype was seen a single time. A much bigger clone sits one base away, suggesting this may be a read error. The genes are TRBV7-7 and TRBJ2-3; D possibly corresponds to TRBD2 (6 bases). Germline CDR1 and CDR2: SSHAT and FNYEAQ (reference sequence). The CDR3 contains 14 residues. The CDR3 spells CASGPGLPTDTQYF. Written as DNA, the CDR3 is TGTGCTAGCGGCCCGGGACTCCCCACAGATACGCAGTATTTT.

The chain joins TRBV6-1 to TRBJ2-3; D not certain. Germline CDR1 is MNHNS and CDR2 is SASEGT. The CDR3 is 14 amino acids. Trimming left V 6 bases short and J 0 bases short, with 10 bases between. DNA for the CDR3: TGTGCCAGCAGGGCATTTCAAAGCACAGATACGCAGTATTTT. Protein: CASRAFQSTDTQYF.

This chain links TRBV11-2 with TRBJ2-1; D perhaps matches TRBD2 (5 bases). V was shortened by 0 bases and J by 7 bases, with 7 bases between the two germline ends. Germline V gene sequence: CDR1 SGHAT, CDR2 FQNNGV. This CDR3 is built from 13 residues. The CDR3 DNA follows: TGTGCCAGCAGCTTAGAAAGAGGGAATGAGCAGTTCTTC. Translated, it gives CASSLERGNEQFF.

This clonotype came up a few times. A junction end diverges from the germline sequence, so it may reflect a read error. This chain uses TRBV27 with TRBJ2-6, with 8 bases identical to TRBD2. The CDR3 covers 12 residues. Per germline, CDR1 MNHEY and CDR2 SMNVEV (reference sequence). The DNA for the CDR3 is TGTGCCAGCAGCCGGGGGGGCAACGTCCTGACTTTC. Amino acid sequence: CASSRGGNVLTF. The complete variable domain, with remaining parts taken from reference TRBV27 and TRBJ2-6, reads EAQVTQNPRYLITVTGKKLTVTCSQNMNHEYMSWYRQDPGLGLRQIYYSMNVEVTDKGDVPEGYKVSRKEKRNFPLILESPSPNQTSLYFCASSRGGNVLTFGAGSRLTVL.

This clonotype was found a few times. This chain joins TRBV7-3 and TRBJ2-5; D is ambiguous. Trimming shortened V by 2 bases and J by 5 bases, and 9 bases separated the two germline ends. The CDR3 has 13 amino acids. Germline CDR1 is SGHTA and CDR2 is FQGTGA. The CDR3 protein is CASSLSVGETQYF. In DNA form, the CDR3 reads TGTGCCAGCAGCTTATCCGTAGGGGAGACCCAGTACTTC. Full variable domain (rest looked up from reference TRBV7-3 and TRBJ2-5): GAGVSQTPSNKVTEKGKYVELRCDPISGHTALYWYRQSLGQGPEFLIYFQGTGAADDSGLPNDRFFAVRPEGSVSTLKIQRTERGDSAVYLCASSLSVGETQYFGPGTRLLVL.

The J gene is TRBJ1-2, the V gene TRBV18, with 9 bases identical to TRBD1. This CDR3 is built from 14 residues. Germline assignment: CDR1 KGHSH and CDR2 LQKENI. With V trimmed by 3 bases and J by 2 bases, 1 base remained unmatched. The CDR3 bases are TGTGCCAGCTCACCGACAGGGGGGAACTATGGCTACACCTTC. Residues: CASSPTGGNYGYTF. The full variable domain, with the rest looked up from reference TRBV18 and TRBJ1-2, is NAGVMQNPRHLVRRRGQEARLRCSPMKGHSHVYWYRQLPEEGLKFMVYLQKENIIDESGMPKERFSAEFPKEGPSILRIQQVVRGDSAAYFCASSPTGGNYGYTFGSGTRLTVV.

The chain combines TRBV5-4 with TRBJ1-1; D gene uncertain. Trimming took off 1 base at V and 4 bases at J, with 11 bases between the two ends. Germline V gene data show CDR1 as SGHNT and CDR2 as YYREEE (reference sequence). The CDR3 contains 14 residues. This CDR3 is CASSLFLEGTEAFF. DNA for the CDR3: TGTGCCAGCAGCTTGTTTCTCGAGGGCACTGAAGCTTTCTTT.

The gene calls are TRBV29-1 and TRBJ1-3; D call uncertain. Germline V lookup: CDR1 SQVTM, CDR2 ANQGSEA. Trimming cost V 2 bases and J 4 bases, with 6 bases left between them. CDR3 length: 12 residues. CDR3 nucleotides: TGCAGCGTTGAAACTGGAGGAAACACCATATATTTT. Encoded protein: CSVETGGNTIYF.

The chain links TRBV30 to TRBJ1-1; 9 bases align to TRBD1. Germline CDR1 reads GTSNPN; CDR2 reads SVGIG (reference sequence). This CDR3 has 13 residues. After removal of 8 bases from V and 2 bases from J, the junction contained 6 bases not matched to a gene. Here the CDR3 reads CAATGGYNTEAFF. The CDR3 region has the DNA TGTGCCGCCACAGGGGGCTATAACACTGAAGCTTTCTTT.

V gene TRBV30 combines with J gene TRBJ2-3; D not resolved. The germline V gene encodes CDR1 GTSNPN and CDR2 SVGIG (reference sequence). The length of the CDR3 is 12 residues. V gave up 1 base and J gave up 4 bases, with 6 bases separating them. CDR3 in amino acids: CAWSASPDTQYF. CDR3 sequence (DNA): TGTGCCTGGAGTGCCTCCCCAGATACGCAGTATTTT.

The CDR3 protein is CASSRNQGLGNTIYF. CDR3 coding DNA: TGTGCCAGCAGTAGGAACCAGGGCCTTGGAAACACCATATATTTT. The chain employs TRBV12-3 or TRBV12-4 and TRBJ1-3; D is possibly TRBD1 (5 bases). The CDR3 has 15 amino acids. Trimming stripped 5 bases from V and 3 bases from J, with 14 bases between.

This chain joins TRBV19 and TRBJ2-2; perhaps D is TRBD1 or TRBD2 (5 bases each). The CDR3 has 15 residues. Trimming removed 6 bases at V and 4 bases at J, with 15 bases between. CDR1 and CDR2 (germline): LNHDA, SQIVND (reference sequence). CDR3: CASSVEGRTTGELFF. The CDR3 DNA is TGTGCCAGTAGCGTCGAGGGGCGGACCACCGGGGAGCTGTTTTTT. Drawing the rest from reference TRBV19 and TRBJ2-2, the complete variable domain is DGGITQSPKYLFRKEGQNVTLSCEQNLNHDAMYWYRQDPGQGLRLIYYSQIVNDFQKGDIAEGYSVSREKKESFPLTVTSAQKNPTAFYLCASSVEGRTTGELFFGEGSRLTVL.

This sequence joins TRBV2 and TRBJ1-5; 11 bases align to TRBD1. CDR3 length: 15 residues. The germline gives CDR1 SNHLY, CDR2 FYNNEI. The ends lost 7 bases at V and 4 bases at J; junction bases unmatched: 6. As DNA, the CDR3 is TGTGCCAGCACCCTCGGGACAGGGGGAAATCAGCCCCAGCATTTT. Its translation is CASTLGTGGNQPQHF.

The V gene is TRBV20-1, the J gene TRBJ2-3, with TRBD2 identical over 9 bases. CDR3 length: 14 amino acids. V was clipped by 3 bases and J by 4 bases; unmatched bases: 5. Germline V gives CDR1 DFQATT, CDR2 SNEGSKA (reference sequence). CDR3 nucleotide sequence: TGCAGTGCTAGGCGGGGGGGAGGGGCAGATACGCAGTATTTT. Translating it yields CSARRGGGADTQYF.

This sequence joins TRBV12-3 or TRBV12-4 and TRBJ2-7; D gene unclear. V lost 5 bases, J lost 0 bases, and 11 bases lay in between. The CDR3 extends over 14 amino acids. The CDR3 DNA follows: TGTGCCAGCAGTCCCCTACTAAGCTCCTACGAGCAGTACTTC. Its protein is CASSPLLSSYEQYF.

J is TRBJ2-3 and V is TRBV11-3, with a possible D match to TRBD1 (5 bases). The V and J ends lost 4 bases and 2 bases respectively, with 10 bases between them. CDR1 and CDR2 from the germline V gene are SGHNT and YENEEA. The CDR3 spans 14 residues. The CDR3 DNA follows: TGTGCCAGCAGCTCCGGACATATCACAGATACGCAGTATTTT. Its translation: CASSSGHITDTQYF. Full variable domain (rest looked up from reference TRBV11-3 and TRBJ2-3): EAGVVQSPRYKIIEKKQPVAFWCNPISGHNTLYWYLQNLGQGPELLIRYENEEAVDDSQLPKDRFSAERLKGVDSTLKIQPAELGDSAVYLCASSSGHITDTQYFGPGTRLTVL.